The 23 T cell receptor beta chains listed next were all sequenced from one sample in a study of CD8 T cells in Susac syndrome. Reverse transcription of roughly 0.45 to 1 ug RNA used random hexamers. TCRdb re-called the immunoSEQ multiplex PCR reads with MiXCR, one entry per CDR3 protein. The sample gives about 210,000 distinct CDR3 sequences, nearly 97% of which show up once; about 0.088% is in the top ten. Sequenced sample: CD4+ T cells from PBMCs. The receptors were gathered from a human donor with multiple sclerosis.

This clonotype came up once. This sequence joins TRBV7-9 and TRBJ1-2; tentative D call: TRBD1 (6 bases). The CDR3 runs to 14 residues. V was clipped by 7 bases and J by 7 bases, with 19 bases between them. Germline V gene lookup returns CDR1 SEHNR and CDR2 FQNEAQ (reference sequence). The CDR3 loop is CASNAWTDEGGYTF. The CDR3 DNA sequence: TGTGCCAGCAACGCCTGGACAGACGAAGGTGGCTACACCTTC.

The V gene is TRBV7-9, the J gene TRBJ1-6; D gene uncertain. V was trimmed by 4 bases and J by 9 bases, leaving 16 bases between them. The V gene's germline CDR1 is SEHNR and CDR2 FQNEAQ (reference sequence). CDR3 length equals 15 residues. CDR3 DNA: TGTGCCAGCAGCTCAGCGCCGAAGGGTGGTTCACCCCTCCACTTT. Protein sequence: CASSSAPKGGSPLHF. Looking up the rest from reference TRBV7-9 and TRBJ1-6 gives the full variable domain: DTGVSQNPRHKITKRGQNVTFRCDPISEHNRLYWYRQTLGQGPEFLTYFQNEAQLEKSRLLSDRFSAERPKGSFSTLEIQRTEQGDSAMYLCASSSAPKGGSPLHFGNGTRLTVT.

V is TRBV20-1 and J is TRBJ2-1, with 12 bases aligning to TRBD2. From germline, CDR1 is DFQATT and CDR2 SNEGSKA (reference sequence). The length of the CDR3 is 18 residues. The V and J ends lost 1 base and 4 bases, in that order; junction bases with no gene match: 11. CDR3 sequence: CSARVETSGSFLYNEQFF. The CDR3 region has the DNA TGCAGTGCTAGAGTAGAGACTAGCGGGAGCTTCCTATACAATGAGCAGTTCTTC.

The gene calls are TRBV18 and TRBJ1-5; tentative D call: TRBD1 (6 bases). Germline V gives CDR1 KGHSH, CDR2 LQKENI. V lost 4 bases and J lost 0, with 16 bases in between. The CDR3 length is 17 residues. The CDR3 nucleotides are TGTGCCAGCTCACTCCGGGACACCCGAAATAGCAATCAGCCCCAGCATTTT. Its protein product is CASSLRDTRNSNQPQHF.

The chain is built from TRBV25-1 and TRBJ2-1; D may be TRBD2 (6 bases). Germline V lookup: CDR1 MGHDK, CDR2 SYGVNS. This CDR3 region has 13 residues. V dropped 2 bases and J dropped 7 bases, with 9 bases sitting between them. The CDR3 loop reads CASSEVGLNEQFF. CDR3 DNA: TGTGCCAGCAGTGAAGTGGGACTTAATGAGCAGTTCTTC.

The J gene is TRBJ2-1, the V gene TRBV29-1; D perhaps matches TRBD1 (5 bases). This CDR3 has 12 residues. Germline assignment: CDR1 SQVTM and CDR2 ANQGSEA. V dropped 8 bases and J dropped 4 bases, with 12 bases sitting between them. CDR3 loop: CSSRQSYNEQFF. The DNA of the CDR3 is TGCAGCTCCAGACAGAGTTACAATGAGCAGTTCTTC.

The gene calls are TRBV14 and TRBJ1-5, with unresolved D. From germline, CDR1 is SGHDN and CDR2 FVKESK. The CDR3 extends over 13 amino acids. V was trimmed by 2 bases and J by 5 bases, leaving 7 bases between them. The CDR3 DNA follows: TGTGCCAGCAGCCAAACGGTCGATCAGCCCCAGCATTTT. Protein product: CASSQTVDQPQHF.

J is TRBJ2-7 and V is TRBV11-2, with 7 bases lining up with TRBD1. This CDR3 comprises 16 residues. The germline gives CDR1 SGHAT, CDR2 FQNNGV. The ends lost 6 bases at V and 2 bases at J; junction bases unmatched: 13. CDR3 nucleotide sequence: TGTGCCAGCAGGCCAAGGCGAGACAGGGCCCCCTACGAGCAGTACTTC. This translates into CASRPRRDRAPYEQYF.

The chain couples TRBV2 to TRBJ2-5; weak D call: TRBD2 (7 bases). The CDR3 length is 13 residues. CDR1 and CDR2 (germline): SNHLY, FYNNEI. The ends were cut back, 7 bases at V and 6 bases at J, with 15 bases in the middle. CDR3 DNA sequence: TGTGCCAGCACCCCGAGGGGGGGCAAGACCCAGTACTTC. Translated: CASTPRGGKTQYF.

The chain uses TRBV29-1 and TRBJ2-1, with 10 bases that match TRBD2. From germline, CDR1 is SQVTM and CDR2 ANQGSEA. This CDR3 comprises 14 residues. J lost 9 bases, V lost 7 bases, and 12 bases had no gene match. The CDR3 bases are TGCAGCGCAATAGGACTAGCGGCCTACGGTGAGCAGTTCTTC. Amino acid sequence: CSAIGLAAYGEQFF.

The rearrangement links TRBV2 to TRBJ2-3, with 8 bases that match TRBD1. Germline CDR1 reads SNHLY; CDR2 reads FYNNEI. V dropped 8 bases and J dropped 2; count of bases not matched to a gene: 6. The CDR3 has 14 amino acids. CDR3 sequence: CASWRDRNTDTQYF. CDR3 coding DNA: TGTGCCAGCTGGCGGGACAGGAACACAGATACGCAGTATTTT. The variable domain in full, with the rest retrieved from reference TRBV2 and TRBJ2-3, is EPEVTQTPSHQVTQMGQEVILRCVPISNHLYFYWYRQILGQKVEFLVSFYNNEISEKSEIFDDQFSVERPDGSNFTLKIRSTKLEDSAMYFCASWRDRNTDTQYFGPGTRLTVL.

V gene TRBV20-1 combines with J gene TRBJ2-1; either TRBD1 or TRBD2 may fit D (5 bases each). CDR1 DFQATT and CDR2 SNEGSKA come from the germline V gene (reference sequence). CDR3 length: 13 amino acids. V was pared by 1 base and J by 5 bases, with 9 bases between. The DNA of the CDR3 is TGCAGTGCTAGAGGGGACCCTAACAATGAGCAGTTCTTC. This encodes CSARGDPNNEQFF.

The chain has TRBV6-5 and TRBJ2-5; D remains ambiguous. The CDR3 has 14 residues. The germline V and J ends were trimmed by 5 bases and 7 bases, with 17 bases remaining between them. Per the germline V gene, CDR1 is MNHEY and CDR2 is SVGAGI. The CDR3 sequence is CASSPPRPGGTQYF. CDR3 DNA sequence: TGTGCCAGCAGTCCACCGAGGCCTGGTGGGACCCAGTACTTC.

The chain combines TRBV5-6 with TRBJ2-7; 12 nucleotides align to TRBD1. V lost 4 bases and J lost 5; bases outside the gene matches: 4. CDR1 and CDR2 from the germline V gene are SGHDT and YYEEEE. The CDR3 has 14 amino acids. CDR3 protein: CASSDGTGGDEQYF. CDR3 coding DNA: TGTGCCAGCAGCGACGGGACAGGGGGCGACGAGCAGTACTTC. Supplemented by reference TRBV5-6 and TRBJ2-7, the full variable domain reads DAGVTQSPTHLIKTRGQQVTLRCSPKSGHDTVSWYQQALGQGPQFIFQYYEEEERQRGNFPDRFSGHQFPNYSSELNVNALLLGDSALYLCASSDGTGGDEQYFGPGTRLTVT.

Concerning this clonotype itself: The junction differs from germline at one of its ends, possibly a read error. The rearrangement uses TRBV2 and TRBJ2-2, with 7 bases identical to TRBD1. The germline V gene has CDR1 SNHLY and CDR2 FYNNEI. The CDR3 has 12 residues. Here the CDR3 DNA reads TGTGCCAGCAGTTACGCTGGGACAGCCGGAGAGTTT. It specifies CASSYAGTAGEF. The full variable domain, its missing parts supplied by reference TRBV2 and TRBJ2-2, is EPEVTQTPSHQVTQMGQEVILRCVPISNHLYFYWYRQILGQKVEFLVSFYNNEISEKSEIFDDQFSVERPDGSNFTLKIRSTKLEDSAMYFCASSYAGTAGEFGEGSRLTVL.

The chain employs TRBV3-1 and TRBJ2-7, with TRBD2 identical over 11 bases. The CDR3 sequence is 15 residues long. Germline-derived CDR1 and CDR2 are LGHDT and YNNKEL (reference sequence). The trim removed 4 bases at V and 6 bases at J, leaving 8 bases unmatched. The CDR3 DNA is TGTGCCAGCAGCCGTATTAGCGGGGGGGCCCGCGAGCAGTACTTC. Protein product: CASSRISGGAREQYF.

The genes are TRBV9 and TRBJ1-2, with D hard to call. V was trimmed by 3 bases and J by 8 bases, leaving 11 bases between them. Germline CDR1 SGDLS, CDR2 YYNGEE. CDR3 length equals 12 residues. The chain's CDR3 is CASSGYPGGYTF. The DNA for the CDR3 is TGTGCCAGCAGCGGTTACCCGGGAGGCTACACCTTC. Together with reference TRBV9 and TRBJ1-2, the CDR3 gives the full variable domain: DSGVTQTPKHLITATGQRVTLRCSPRSGDLSVYWYQQSLDQGLQFLIQYYNGEERAKGNILERFSAQQFPDLHSELNLSSLELGDSALYFCASSGYPGGYTFGSGTRLTVV.

The table lists this clonotype with a count of one. The CDR3 is CASSPPTGGRYEQYF. CDR3 DNA: TGTGCCAGCAGTCCTCCGACAGGGGGTCGGTACGAGCAGTACTTC. The V gene is TRBV27, the J gene TRBJ2-7, with 9 bases lining up with TRBD1. V was clipped by 5 bases and J by 4 bases; unmatched bases: 9. This CDR3 has 15 amino acids. The germline CDR1 and CDR2 sequences are MNHEY and SMNVEV (reference sequence).

V gene TRBV29-1 combines with J gene TRBJ2-7, with a weak D call TRBD2 (5 bases). Germline CDR1 and CDR2: SQVTM and ANQGSEA. The CDR3 spans 14 residues. V lost 7 bases, J lost 1 base, and 17 bases lay in between. The CDR3 DNA follows: TGCAGCGCCCAGATTAGCAGAGGGTCCTACGAGCAGTACTTC. This sequence encodes CSAQISRGSYEQYF.

The CDR3 here is CASTLNEGNYGYTF. The CDR3 DNA is TGTGCCAGCACCCTAAACGAGGGGAACTATGGCTACACCTTC. The chain carries TRBV6-6 and TRBJ1-2; possibly TRBD1 for D (5 bases). Germline V gene data show CDR1 as MNHNY and CDR2 as SVGAGI (reference sequence). This CDR3 is built from 14 residues. Trimming took 7 bases from V and 2 from J, leaving 14 bases between them.

The gene calls are TRBV20-1 and TRBJ2-7; 9 nucleotides match TRBD1. The germline V gene has CDR1 DFQATT and CDR2 SNEGSKA (reference sequence). V lost 5 bases and J lost 2; bases outside the gene matches: 10. The CDR3 length is 15 residues. The DNA of the CDR3 is TGCAGTGCTGCGAATCGGGGACAGGGCCCCTACGAGCAGTACTTC. This encodes CSAANRGQGPYEQYF.

This clonotype was seen once. The chain carries TRBV28 and TRBJ1-2; D is ambiguous. The CDR3 covers 16 residues. V was shortened by 4 bases and J by 6 bases, with 21 bases between the two germline ends. Germline CDR1 MDHEN, CDR2 SYDVKM. The chain's CDR3 is CASSSTLVHSPDGYTF. The CDR3 coding sequence is TGTGCCAGCAGTTCCACCCTGGTCCACTCTCCCGATGGCTACACCTTC.

The rearrangement links TRBV5-1 to TRBJ2-7; 7 positions match TRBD1. The CDR3 loop spans 14 amino acids. The ends lost 4 bases at V and 2 bases at J; junction bases unmatched: 6. Per the germline V gene, CDR1 is SGHRS and CDR2 is YFSETQ. Here the CDR3 reads CASSIDREAYEQYF. Written as DNA, the CDR3 is TGCGCCAGCAGCATTGACAGGGAAGCCTACGAGCAGTACTTC. Full variable domain (rest looked up from reference TRBV5-1 and TRBJ2-7): KAGVTQTPRYLIKTRGQQVTLSCSPISGHRSVSWYQQTPGQGLQFLFEYFSETQRNKGNFPGRFSGRQFSNSRSEMNVSTLELGDSALYLCASSIDREAYEQYFGPGTRLTVT.